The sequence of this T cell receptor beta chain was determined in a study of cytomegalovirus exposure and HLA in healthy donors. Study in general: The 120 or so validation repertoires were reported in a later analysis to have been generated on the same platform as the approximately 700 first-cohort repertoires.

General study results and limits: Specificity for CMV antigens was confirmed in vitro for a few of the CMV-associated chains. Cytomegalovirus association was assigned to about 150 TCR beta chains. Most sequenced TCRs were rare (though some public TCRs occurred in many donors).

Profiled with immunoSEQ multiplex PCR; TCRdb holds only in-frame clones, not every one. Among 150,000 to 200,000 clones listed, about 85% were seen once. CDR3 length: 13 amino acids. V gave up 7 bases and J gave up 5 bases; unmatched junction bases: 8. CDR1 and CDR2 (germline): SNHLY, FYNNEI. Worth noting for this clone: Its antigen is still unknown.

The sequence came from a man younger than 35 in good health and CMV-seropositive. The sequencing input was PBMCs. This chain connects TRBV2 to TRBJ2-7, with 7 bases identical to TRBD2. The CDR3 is CASKTGGRNEQYF. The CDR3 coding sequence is TGTGCCAGCAAAACGGGGGGAAGAAACGAGCAGTACTTC.